This passage covers 32 T cell receptor beta chains from one sample sequenced in a study of blood T cell repertoires in COVID-19. TCRdb's table, derived via immunoSEQ multiplex PCR, lists solely in-frame clones and lacks some. The sample lists tens of thousands of clones, 85% to 90% occurring once. Sequences were obtained from peripheral blood. Receptors were obtained from a human donor in a cohort sampled during active COVID-19.

The genes are TRBV5-1 and TRBJ2-7; no firm D call. The CDR3 has 14 amino acids. V lost 2 bases and J 1 base, leaving 10 bases between the germline ends. Germline V gene lookup returns CDR1 SGHRS and CDR2 YFSETQ. Here the CDR3 reads CASSFGGLSYEQYF. CDR3 coding DNA: TGCGCCAGCAGCTTTGGTGGGCTTTCCTACGAGCAGTACTTC.

The V call is TRBV19, the J call TRBJ2-1, with D possibly TRBD1 on 6 matching bases. V gave up 3 bases and J gave up 9 bases, with 21 bases separating them. Germline V CDR1 and CDR2: LNHDA, SQIVND (reference sequence). This CDR3 region has 16 residues. The CDR3 loop is CASSMALGHRVAEQFF. CDR3 bases: TGTGCCAGTAGTATGGCGTTGGGACACCGAGTCGCTGAGCAGTTCTTC.

The chain links TRBV3-1 (or the pseudogene TRBV3-2) to TRBJ2-5; the D gene is possibly TRBD1 (6 bases). Trimming stripped 4 bases from V and 5 bases from J, with 17 bases between. CDR3 length: 15 residues. Germline CDR1 LGHDT, CDR2 YNNKEL (reference sequence). The CDR3 spells CASSPIQGQGETQYF. The CDR3 nucleotides are TGTGCCAGCAGCCCCATTCAGGGGCAGGGGGAGACCCAGTACTTC.

The V gene is TRBV7-9, the J gene TRBJ1-2, with 7 bases aligning to TRBD1. Trimming at V came to 2 bases and at J to 8 bases, leaving 8 bases not matched to a gene. Germline V gene data show CDR1 as SEHNR and CDR2 as FQNEAQ (reference sequence). CDR3 length equals 14 residues. The DNA of the CDR3 is TGTGCCAGCAGCTTATCAACAGGGGAGCGAGGCTACACCTTC. It codes for CASSLSTGERGYTF.

The rearrangement links TRBV18 to TRBJ2-7; 8 nucleotides align to TRBD1. CDR1 is KGHSH, CDR2 LQKENI, per germline. CDR3 length: 15 residues. Trimming removed 5 bases from V and 6 bases from J; junction bases left unmatched: 12. The CDR3 protein is CASSARQGRIGEQYF. CDR3 nucleotides: TGTGCCAGCTCAGCGCGACAGGGGCGAATAGGCGAGCAGTACTTC.

The chain couples TRBV6-5 to TRBJ2-7, with 7 bases identical to TRBD2. Germline V lookup: CDR1 MNHEY, CDR2 SVGAGI. CDR3 length: 14 amino acids. J was trimmed by 2 bases and V by 5 bases; bases with no gene match: 6. CDR3 residues: CASSRRESAYEQYF. The DNA for the CDR3 is TGTGCCAGCAGTCGGCGGGAGTCCGCCTACGAGCAGTACTTC.

This clone was seen a handful of times. The V gene is TRBV27, the J gene TRBJ2-7; TRBD1 aligns across 8 bases. The CDR3 is 16 amino acids. V was clipped by 4 bases and J by 6 bases; unmatched bases: 14. Germline assignment: CDR1 MNHEY and CDR2 SMNVEV (reference sequence). The chain's CDR3 is CASSSTQGATRAEQYF. For the CDR3, the DNA is TGTGCCAGCAGTTCCACCCAGGGGGCGACCCGGGCCGAGCAGTACTTC.

The chain is built from TRBV3-1 (or the pseudogene TRBV3-2) and TRBJ2-3; 11 bases match TRBD2. The junction had 8 bases not matched to a gene; V was cut back by 0 bases and J by 6 bases. CDR1 is LGHDT, CDR2 YNNKEL, per germline (reference sequence). The CDR3 consists of 17 residues. CDR3 nucleotides: TGTGCCAGCAGCCAAGACCTAGCGGGAGGCCTGCGGGATACGCAGTATTTT. Its protein is CASSQDLAGGLRDTQYF.

This clone was observed a handful of times. The J gene is TRBJ2-7, the V gene TRBV2, with D uncertain. Germline CDR1 reads SNHLY; CDR2 reads FYNNEI. V shed 7 bases and J shed 6 bases, with 10 bases lying between them. The CDR3 has 11 residues. The CDR3 spells CASTTSGEQYF. In DNA, the CDR3 is TGTGCCAGCACCACGTCCGGCGAGCAGTACTTC.

The rearrangement uses TRBV19 and TRBJ1-5, with a weak D call TRBD1 (5 bases). The CDR3 consists of 16 residues. V lost 5 bases and J lost 2, with 16 bases in between. The germline V gene encodes CDR1 LNHDA and CDR2 SQIVND (reference sequence). CDR3 sequence: CASSPLGGTRNQPQHF. CDR3 coding DNA: TGTGCCAGTAGTCCTCTTGGAGGGACCCGCAATCAGCCCCAGCATTTT.

This clone has a single count. The rearrangement links TRBV2 to TRBJ2-3, with 10 bases aligning to TRBD2. V shed 7 bases, J shed 3 bases, and the junction held 4 bases outside the gene matches. The germline gives CDR1 SNHLY, CDR2 FYNNEI. CDR3 length equals 14 residues. The CDR3 coding sequence is TGTGCCAGCAAACAGCGGGAGGGGACAGATACGCAGTATTTT. Its translation: CASKQREGTDTQYF.

This rearrangement joins TRBV6-6 to TRBJ2-4, with TRBD2 identical over 11 bases. Germline loops: CDR1 MNHNY, CDR2 SVGAGI (reference sequence). J was trimmed by 13 bases and V by 5 bases; bases with no gene match: 1. CDR3 length equals 11 residues. The CDR3 nucleotides are TGTGCCAGCAGTGGGACTAGCGGACAGTACTTC. Residues: CASSGTSGQYF.

V is TRBV25-1 and J is TRBJ1-4; 8 nucleotides align to TRBD1. V lost 0 bases to trimming and J lost 8 bases; unmatched junction nucleotides: 5. CDR3 length: 15 amino acids. The germline CDR1 and CDR2 sequences are MGHDK and SYGVNS. The CDR3 sequence is CASSEYGQGGEKLFF. CDR3 DNA: TGTGCCAGCAGTGAATATGGACAGGGAGGAGAAAAACTGTTTTTT.

The chain carries TRBV29-1 and TRBJ2-7, with unresolved D. Trimming removed 3 bases at V and 0 bases at J, with 12 bases between. The CDR3 contains 14 residues. The germline V gene encodes CDR1 SQVTM and CDR2 ANQGSEA. The CDR3 region is CSVDGSTSSYEQYF. The CDR3 bases are TGCAGCGTTGACGGGTCAACGAGCTCCTACGAGCAGTACTTC.

The chain employs TRBV24-1 and TRBJ1-2, with D possibly matching TRBD1 (5 bases). V was shortened by 1 base and J by 6 bases, with 23 bases between the two germline ends. This CDR3 has 18 amino acids. Germline V gene sequence: CDR1 KGHDR, CDR2 SFDVKD. The CDR3, as DNA: TGTGCCACCAGTGATTTCCGAGCCCGTGGACAAGGCTCGGATGGCTACACCTTC. This codes for CATSDFRARGQGSDGYTF.

The rearrangement joins TRBV28 to TRBJ2-3; D unresolved. From germline, CDR1 is MDHEN and CDR2 SYDVKM. The CDR3 sequence is 11 residues long. V was cut by 2 bases and J by 11 bases, with 8 bases left in between. In nucleotides, the CDR3 is TGTGCCAGCAGTTTACGAGACTTGCAGTATTTT. It is translated as CASSLRDLQYF.

The rearrangement links TRBV28 to TRBJ2-7; 7 bases line up with TRBD1. Trimming at V came to 1 base and at J to 7 bases, leaving 10 bases not matched to a gene. Germline values: CDR1 MDHEN, CDR2 SYDVKM. The length of the CDR3 is 15 residues. The CDR3 DNA reads as TGTGCCAGCAGTTTATACCGGACAGGTGCAAAGGAGCAGTACTTC. This gives the protein CASSLYRTGAKEQYF.

The V and J genes are TRBV6-5 and TRBJ1-2, with D tentatively TRBD1 (6 bases). V was shortened by 8 bases and J by 4 bases, with 20 bases between the two germline ends. CDR1 is MNHEY, CDR2 SVGAGI, per germline. The CDR3 is 15 amino acids. DNA of the CDR3: TGTGCCAGCGGGTTCCGAGCGACAGGATCCTATGGCTACACCTTC. It specifies CASGFRATGSYGYTF.

V and J are TRBV2 and TRBJ2-3; 10 bases are shared with TRBD2. This CDR3 is 14 amino acids long. The V gene end was trimmed by 6 bases and the J gene end by 3 bases; junction bases not matched to a gene: 3. Germline V gene data show CDR1 as SNHLY and CDR2 as FYNNEI. The CDR3 bases are TGTGCCAGCAGCCTAGCGGGAGTGACAGATACGCAGTATTTT. This sequence encodes CASSLAGVTDTQYF.

The genes are TRBV7-3 and TRBJ1-5, with 8 nucleotides matching TRBD1. The germline gives CDR1 SGHTA, CDR2 FQGTGA. The CDR3 extends over 13 amino acids. With 5 bases clipped from V and 7 bases from J, the junction kept 4 bases outside the gene matches. Here the CDR3 DNA reads TGTGCCAGCAGCAAAGACAGGGGCCAGCCCCAGCATTTT. This gives the protein CASSKDRGQPQHF.

The V call is TRBV25-1, the J call TRBJ2-2; D is perhaps TRBD2 (5 bases). The germline CDR1 and CDR2 sequences are MGHDK and SYGVNS. With 6 bases removed from V and 4 bases from J, the gap between germline ends came to 18 bases. This CDR3 is 16 amino acids long. The CDR3 loop is CASSPRGWVLTGELFF. The CDR3 DNA reads TGTGCCAGCAGCCCACGGGGATGGGTTCTCACCGGGGAGCTGTTTTTT. The full variable domain, completed using reference TRBV25-1 and TRBJ2-2, is EADIYQTPRYLVIGTGKKITLECSQTMGHDKMYWYQQDPGMELHLIHYSYGVNSTEKGDLSSESTVSRIRTEHFPLTLESARPSHTSQYLCASSPRGWVLTGELFFGEGSRLTVL.

The V gene is TRBV5-1, the J gene TRBJ1-2; no firm D call. From germline, CDR1 is SGHRS and CDR2 YFSETQ. The CDR3 spans 17 residues. The V end lost 0 bases, the J end lost 6 bases, and 21 bases lay between the germline ends. CDR3 coding DNA: TGCGCCAGCAGCTTGGAGAGGGATAAGACTTGGGGAAATGGCTACACCTTC. Its translation: CASSLERDKTWGNGYTF.

This sequence joins TRBV11-2 and TRBJ2-2; 7 nucleotides agree with TRBD1. The germline V gene encodes CDR1 SGHAT and CDR2 FQNNGV. This CDR3 contains 14 residues. Losses at the gene ends were 1 base for V and 6 bases for J; bases not matched to a gene: 2. The CDR3 reads CASSLAQGAGELFF. The DNA for the CDR3 is TGTGCCAGCAGCTTAGCCCAGGGGGCCGGGGAGCTGTTTTTT.

This sequence joins TRBV7-6 and TRBJ2-2, with 10 positions matching TRBD1. CDR3 size: 15 residues. With 6 bases clipped from V and 3 bases from J, the junction kept 4 bases outside the gene matches. The germline gives CDR1 SGHVS, CDR2 FNYEAQ. The CDR3 loop is CASRPGTGDTGELFF. The CDR3 DNA is TGTGCCAGCAGGCCCGGGACAGGGGACACCGGGGAGCTGTTTTTT.

This clone was seen a few times. The rearrangement uses TRBV2 and TRBJ2-3; 9 bases fit TRBD2. The CDR3 is made up of 16 amino acids. Germline V lookup: CDR1 SNHLY, CDR2 FYNNEI. V gave up 5 bases and J gave up 11 bases; unmatched junction bases: 17. As DNA, the CDR3 is TGTGCCAGCAGTCCGTCTAGCGGGACTTACAGGTGGGGGCAGTATTTT. Amino acid sequence: CASSPSSGTYRWGQYF.

V gene TRBV3-1 (or the pseudogene TRBV3-2) combines with J gene TRBJ2-1; a weak D match, TRBD2 (6 bases). CDR3 length: 16 residues. Per germline, CDR1 LGHDT and CDR2 YNNKEL (reference sequence). The V end lost 4 bases, the J end lost 9 bases, and 22 bases lay between the germline ends. CDR3 in DNA: TGTGCCAGCAGCCCCAGATCGGGGAGGCGGGATACTGAGCAGTTCTTC. It translates to CASSPRSGRRDTEQFF.

The chain couples TRBV3-1 (or the pseudogene TRBV3-2) to TRBJ1-2, with TRBD1 identical over 9 bases. The CDR3 is 16 amino acids. The germline gives CDR1 LGHDT, CDR2 YNNKEL (reference sequence). Trimming took 0 bases from V and 3 from J; bases not matched to a gene: 5. The DNA of the CDR3 is TGTGCCAGCAGCCAAGATGGGACAGGGAGCGACTATGGCTACACCTTC. Translation gives CASSQDGTGSDYGYTF.

This clone was recorded a few times. The chain couples TRBV5-1 to TRBJ1-1; D gene ambiguous. This CDR3 contains 15 residues. V was trimmed by 0 bases and J by 5 bases, leaving 14 bases between them. Germline CDR1 and CDR2: SGHRS and YFSETQ. CDR3: CASSLELSSRTEAFF. The CDR3 nucleotides read TGCGCCAGCAGCTTGGAGCTAAGTTCGAGGACTGAAGCTTTCTTT.

The chain has TRBV5-1 and TRBJ2-2; TRBD1 matches at 9 bases. V was pared by 4 bases and J by 4 bases, with 5 bases of the junction left unmatched. The CDR3 is 15 amino acids. Germline V gene sequence: CDR1 SGHRS, CDR2 YFSETQ. CDR3 protein: CASSPGDRVTGELFF. The CDR3 DNA follows: TGCGCCAGCAGCCCCGGGGACAGGGTCACCGGGGAGCTGTTTTTT.

The V gene is TRBV10-3, the J gene TRBJ2-5; maybe TRBD2 (6 bases). Germline V gene sequence: CDR1 ENHRY, CDR2 SYGVKD. The CDR3 has 13 amino acids. Trimming left V 5 bases short and J 5 bases short, with 12 bases between. The CDR3 bases are TGTGCCATCAGTCAACTAGCAAGGGAGACCCAGTACTTC. It codes for CAISQLARETQYF.

The chain links TRBV7-2 to TRBJ2-3; D remains ambiguous. Germline V gene lookup returns CDR1 SGHTA and CDR2 FQGNSA. Trimming removed 1 base at V and 4 bases at J, with 9 bases between. This CDR3 has 14 amino acids. The CDR3 sequence: CASSLGLVPDTQYF. The CDR3 bases are TGTGCCAGCAGCTTAGGGCTAGTCCCAGATACGCAGTATTTT.

The rearrangement joins TRBV7-8 to TRBJ2-7, with D perhaps TRBD1 (5 bases). Germline lookup yields CDR1 SGHVS and CDR2 FQNEAQ. Between the trimmed V and J ends, which lost 0 bases and 2 bases, there was a span of 8 bases. This CDR3 comprises 14 residues. As DNA, the CDR3 is TGTGCCAGCAGCTTAGCTGGGGCCCCCTACGAGCAGTACTTC. This codes for CASSLAGAPYEQYF.